This TCR beta chain was recorded in a study of OX40 agonist ivuxolimab in advanced cancers. Whole-study context: Patients with hepatocellular carcinoma, melanoma, renal cell or head and neck cancer made up the dose-escalation patients. Participants, 65% to 85% male, averaged roughly 60 years of age, ranging from roughly 20 to 80. A history of anti-PD-1, anti-PD-L1 or anti-CTLA-4 therapy was acceptable, and 30% to 45% had some.

At baseline, cycle 4 day 1, and cycle 7 day 1, blood was sampled. TCRdb's table, derived via immunoSEQ multiplex PCR, lists solely in-frame clones and lacks some. The sample has about 73,000 clones, about nine tenths seen once. The CDR3 is 16 residues long. V lost 4 bases to trimming and J lost 4 bases; unmatched junction nucleotides: 12. CDR1 is SGHRS, CDR2 YFSETQ, per germline. Sequencing used CD4+ or CD8+ T cells sorted from blood, obtained in a trial of the OX40 agonist ivuxolimab. This clonotype was sampled from an adult with an advanced solid tumor such as melanoma, head and neck, liver or kidney cancer. This chain uses TRBV5-1 with TRBJ2-5; 8 bases are a match to TRBD1. CDR3 region: CASSPNSQGAGETQYF. In DNA form, the CDR3 reads TGCGCCAGCAGCCCCAACTCCCAGGGGGCTGGAGAGACCCAGTACTTC.